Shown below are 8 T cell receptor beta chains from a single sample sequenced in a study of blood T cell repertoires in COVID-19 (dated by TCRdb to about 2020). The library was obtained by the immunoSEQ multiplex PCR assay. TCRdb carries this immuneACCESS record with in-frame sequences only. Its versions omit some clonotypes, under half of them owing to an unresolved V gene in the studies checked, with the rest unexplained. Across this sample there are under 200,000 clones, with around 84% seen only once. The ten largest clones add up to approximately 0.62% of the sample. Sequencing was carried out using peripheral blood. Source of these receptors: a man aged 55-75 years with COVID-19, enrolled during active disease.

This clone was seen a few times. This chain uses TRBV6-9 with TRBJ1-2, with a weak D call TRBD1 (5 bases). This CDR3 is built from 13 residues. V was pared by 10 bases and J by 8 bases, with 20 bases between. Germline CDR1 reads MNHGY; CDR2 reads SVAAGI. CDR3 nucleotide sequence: TGTGCCATCATTGTACAGGCGAGGTGCGGCTACACCTTC. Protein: CAIIVQARCGYTF.

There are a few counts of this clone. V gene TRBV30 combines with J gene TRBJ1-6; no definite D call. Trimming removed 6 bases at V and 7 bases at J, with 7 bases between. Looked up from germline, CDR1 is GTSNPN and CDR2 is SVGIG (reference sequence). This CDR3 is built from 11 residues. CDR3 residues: CACEGNSPLHF. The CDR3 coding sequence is TGTGCCTGCGAGGGAAATTCACCCCTCCACTTT.

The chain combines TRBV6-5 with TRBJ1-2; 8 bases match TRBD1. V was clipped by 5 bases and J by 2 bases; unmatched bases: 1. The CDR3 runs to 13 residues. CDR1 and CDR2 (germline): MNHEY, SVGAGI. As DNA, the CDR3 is TGTGCCAGCAGTCGACAGGGGAACTATGGCTACACCTTC. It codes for CASSRQGNYGYTF.

The DNA for the CDR3 is TGTGCCAGCAAGAAGACAGGACTGAACACTGAAGCTTTCTTT. This codes for CASKKTGLNTEAFF. The V gene is TRBV6-5, the J gene TRBJ1-1, with D maybe TRBD1 (6 bases). CDR3 size: 14 residues. Germline CDR1 and CDR2: MNHEY and SVGAGI. Trimming shortened V by 7 bases and J by 0 bases, and 12 bases separated the two germline ends.

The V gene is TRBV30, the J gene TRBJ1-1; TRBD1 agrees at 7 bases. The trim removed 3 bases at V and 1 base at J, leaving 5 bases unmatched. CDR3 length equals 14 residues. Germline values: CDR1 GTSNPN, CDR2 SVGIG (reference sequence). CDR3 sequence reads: CAWSPGQSNTEAFF. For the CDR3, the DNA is TGTGCCTGGAGCCCGGGACAGTCGAACACTGAAGCTTTCTTT.

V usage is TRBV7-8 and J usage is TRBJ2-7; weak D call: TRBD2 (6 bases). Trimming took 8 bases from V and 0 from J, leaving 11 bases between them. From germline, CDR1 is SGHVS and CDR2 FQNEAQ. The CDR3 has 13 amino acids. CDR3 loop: CASLDYPSYEQYF. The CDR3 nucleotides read TGTGCCAGCCTGGACTACCCCTCCTACGAGCAGTACTTC. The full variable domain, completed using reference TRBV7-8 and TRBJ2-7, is GAGVSQSPRYKVAKRGQDVALRCDPISGHVSLFWYQQALGQGPEFLTYFQNEAQLDKSGLPSDRFFAERPEGSVSTLKIQRTQQEDSAVYLCASLDYPSYEQYFGPGTRLTVT.

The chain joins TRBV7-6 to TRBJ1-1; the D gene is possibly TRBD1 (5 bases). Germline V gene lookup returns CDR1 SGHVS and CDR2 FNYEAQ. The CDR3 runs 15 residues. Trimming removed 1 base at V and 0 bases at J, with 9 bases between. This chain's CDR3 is CASSLGQTMNTEAFF. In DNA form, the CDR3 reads TGTGCCAGCAGCTTAGGACAGACCATGAACACTGAAGCTTTCTTT.

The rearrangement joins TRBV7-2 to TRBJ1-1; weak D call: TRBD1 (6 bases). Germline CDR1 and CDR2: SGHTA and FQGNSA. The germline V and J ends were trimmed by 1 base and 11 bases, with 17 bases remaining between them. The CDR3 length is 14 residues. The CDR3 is CASSLGGGLGEAFF. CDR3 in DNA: TGTGCCAGCAGCTTAGGCGGGGGGCTTGGTGAGGCTTTCTTT.